This is a list of T cell receptor beta chains from one sample in a study of shared clonotypes between healthy human individuals. Profiled with immunoSEQ multiplex PCR; TCRdb holds only in-frame clones, not every one. The sample includes 2,100,000 or so clones, approximately 94% of them seen just once. The sequencing sample was made of naive CD4+ T cells sorted from blood. All receptors come from a man aged 18 to 29 in good health. CDR3s include the opening cysteine and the closing phenylalanine or tryptophan. A D gene is named only where the DNA matches it firmly. Clone size is stated in some rows and not others, as once, few, many or a class when expanded.

-	TRBV1	TRBJ2-5	-	TGCACCAGCAGCCACCAGGACTGGGGAGAGACCCAGTACTTC	CTSSHQDWGETQYF
-	TRBV14	TRBJ2-7	-	TGTGCCAGCAGCCAAGATCCCGCGGAGGCTCGCCAGTACTTC	CASSQDPAEARQYF
-	TRBV27	TRBJ2-3	TRBD1	TGTGCCAGCAGTTTAGAGGGGGACAGGGGAGATACGCAGTATTTT	CASSLEGDRGDTQYF
once	TRBV28	TRBJ1-1	-	TGTGCCAGCAGATCCCTGCCGGGGAACACTGAAGCTTTCTTT	CASRSLPGNTEAFF
-	TRBV19	TRBJ1-1	-	TGTGCCAGTAGTATTAGGTCACCAGGCCCTCGCAAGTCTGAAGCTTTCTTT	CASSIRSPGPRKSEAFF
-	TRBV7-9	TRBJ2-1	-	TGTGCCAGCAGCCCCGGGACCTACAATGAGCAGTTCTTC	CASSPGTYNEQFF
-	TRBV28	TRBJ1-2	-	TGTGCCAGCAGCGGGACCCCTGGCTACACCTTC	CASSGTPGYTF
-	TRBV4-3	TRBJ2-7	-	TGCGCCAGCAGCCAAGATGGACAGAACTCCTACGAGCAGTACTTC	CASSQDGQNSYEQYF
-	TRBV2	TRBJ2-7	-	TGTGCCAGCAGTGAAGAATTCTACGAGCAGTACTTC	CASSEEFYEQYF
-	TRBV2	TRBJ2-7	-	TGTGCCAGCAGTGAGCGGGCAACGAGCTCCTACGAGCAGTACTTC	CASSERATSSYEQYF
-	TRBV19	TRBJ1-1	-	TGTGCCAGTACCTTGGGTGGGCAGGGGACCAAGGACGGTGAAGCTTTCTTT	CASTLGGQGTKDGEAFF
-	TRBV4-2	TRBJ2-1	TRBD2	TGTGCCAGCAGCCAGGAGACCGGGACTATCAACAATGAGCAGTTCTTC	CASSQETGTINNEQFF
-	TRBV10-1	TRBJ1-1	-	TGCGCCAGCAGGGTAGGGATGAACACTGAAGCTTTCTTT	CASRVGMNTEAFF
-	TRBV18	TRBJ2-7	-	TGTGCCAGCTCAGAAGGACAGACCTACGAGCAGTACTTC	CASSEGQTYEQYF
-	TRBV4-1	TRBJ2-3	-	TGCGCCAGCAGCCAAGAAGTCCTCCGGGGAGATACGCAGTATTTT	CASSQEVLRGDTQYF
-	TRBV27	TRBJ1-2	-	TGTGCCAGCAGTTTATCACCGAAGTCCCCGCAAACCTTC	CASSLSPKSPQTF
-	TRBV29-1	TRBJ2-3	TRBD1	TGCAGCGTTGGGACAGGGTTAACAGATACGCAGTATTTT	CSVGTGLTDTQYF
-	TRBV4-1	TRBJ2-7	TRBD2	TGCGCCAGCAGCCAAGGGGGACTAGCAAGATACGAGCAGTACTTC	CASSQGGLARYEQYF
-	TRBV5-1	TRBJ2-7	-	TGCGCCAGCAGCTTGAATATGGCTTGGGGGGCCTACGAGCAGTACTTC	CASSLNMAWGAYEQYF
-	TRBV6-1	TRBJ2-7	-	TGTGCCAGCAGTGAACGAGACAGCCCGACCTACGAGCAGTACTTC	CASSERDSPTYEQYF
-	TRBV5-6	TRBJ2-2	-	TGTGCCAGCCAGGTGGGGCTGAACACCGGGGAGCTGTTTTTT	CASQVGLNTGELFF
-	TRBV9	TRBJ2-7	TRBD2	TGTGCCAGCAGCCCCAGAGGACTAGCGTTTAACGAGCAGTACTTC	CASSPRGLAFNEQYF
few	TRBV7-6	TRBJ2-1	-	TGTGCCAGCAGCCTAGTTGGGTACAATGAGCAGTTCTTC	CASSLVGYNEQFF
-	TRBV6-6	TRBJ1-5	-	TGTGCCAGCAGTGCCGGGAAGTCTAATCAGCCCCAGCATTTT	CASSAGKSNQPQHF
-	TRBV9	TRBJ1-6	-	TGTGCCAGCAGCGTAGACGGGGGGACACCCCTCCACTTT	CASSVDGGTPLHF
-	TRBV6-1	TRBJ2-5	-	TGTGCCAGCAGTCAAAGGAGGGGGGTTGCGGAGACCCAGTACTTC	CASSQRRGVAETQYF
-	TRBV19	TRBJ1-5	TRBD1	TGTGCCAGTAGTATAAAGGACAGGGAATATCAGCCCCAGCATTTT	CASSIKDREYQPQHF
-	TRBV10-2	TRBJ2-7	TRBD2	TGCGCCAGCAAGAAGGCGGGAGTCTCCTACGAGCAGTACTTC	CASKKAGVSYEQYF